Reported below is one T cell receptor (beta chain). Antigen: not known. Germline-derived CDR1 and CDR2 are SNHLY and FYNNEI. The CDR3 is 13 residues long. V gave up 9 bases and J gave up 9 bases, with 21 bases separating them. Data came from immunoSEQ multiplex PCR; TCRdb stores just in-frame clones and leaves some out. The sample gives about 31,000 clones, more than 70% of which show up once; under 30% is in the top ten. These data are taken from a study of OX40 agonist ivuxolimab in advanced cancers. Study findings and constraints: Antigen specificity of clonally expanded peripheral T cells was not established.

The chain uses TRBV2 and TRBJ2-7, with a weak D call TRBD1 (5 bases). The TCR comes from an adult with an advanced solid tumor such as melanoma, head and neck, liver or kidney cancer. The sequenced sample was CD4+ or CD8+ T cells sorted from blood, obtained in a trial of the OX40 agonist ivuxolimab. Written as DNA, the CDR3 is TGTGCCAGGGGTCAGCAGGGCCACGTAATGCAGTACTTC. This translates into CARGQQGHVMQYF.